Following are 27 T cell receptor beta chains from one sample sequenced in a study of spatial heterogeneity in lung cancer. Study results and limitations: Tumoral mutation counts were tracked by counts of expanded intratumoral alpha and beta TCRs.

TCRdb ran MiXCR on the 5' RACE reads and lists one entry per CDR3 protein. The sample lists about 20,000 distinct CDR3 sequences; approximately 8.3% were seen once. Time point noted: sample taken at primary tumor resection. Antigen specificity for these receptors is unknown. The material was lung tumor tissue, obtained at surgery. All receptors derive from a male donor with early-stage non-small cell lung cancer.

This clonotype was seen at least ten times. DNA of the CDR3: TGTGCCAGCAGTTTGACCAGGGGTGGCTACAATGAGCAGTTCTTC. Translated: CASSLTRGGYNEQFF. This chain uses TRBV12-3 or TRBV12-4 with TRBJ2-1, with D perhaps TRBD1 (6 bases). The CDR3 has 15 residues. Trimming left V 3 bases short and J 3 bases short, with 12 bases between.

Only one count was recorded for this clonotype. The chain joins TRBV28 to TRBJ2-7; D ambiguous. Trimming removed 6 bases at V and 3 bases at J, with 9 bases between. This CDR3 comprises 12 residues. Germline V gives CDR1 MDHEN, CDR2 SYDVKM. The CDR3 is CASRDPRYEQYF. In nucleotides, the CDR3 is TGTGCCAGCAGGGACCCACGCTACGAGCAGTACTTC. Combining the CDR3 with reference TRBV28 and TRBJ2-7 gives the whole variable domain DVKVTQSSRYLVKRTGEKVFLECVQDMDHENMFWYRQDPGLGLRLIYFSYDVKMKEKGDIPEGYSVSREKKERFSLILESASTNQTSMYLCASRDPRYEQYFGPGTRLTVT.

In its sample, this clonotype was seen a few times. Its ends do not fully match the called genes, so a read error is possible. The chain couples TRBV4-2 to TRBJ2-7, with a weak D call TRBD1 (5 bases). This CDR3 spans 13 amino acids. Germline-derived CDR1 and CDR2 are LGHNA and YNFKEQ. The CDR3 protein is CASSQGHNYEQYF. CDR3 DNA sequence: TGTGCCAGCAGTCAAGGACACAACTACGAGCAGTACTTC.

As concerns this clonotype: A junction boundary mismatches the germline segment, possibly from a read error. The chain uses TRBV10-3 and TRBJ1-1, with D maybe TRBD1 (5 bases). The V gene's germline CDR1 is ENHRY and CDR2 SYGVKD. The CDR3 extends over 17 amino acids. DNA of the CDR3: TGTGCCATCAGTGGTGGGTCTGGGGACCTTATGAACACTGAAACTTTCTTT. Translated: CAISGGSGDLMNTETFF.

This clonotype came up a few times. The rearrangement joins TRBV7-2 to TRBJ2-2; 9 nucleotides align to TRBD1. This CDR3 has 15 residues. Germline lookup yields CDR1 SGHTA and CDR2 FQGNSA. Germline trimming cut 6 bases from V and 5 bases from J; bases unmatched to any gene: 7. CDR3 sequence reads: CASRPGTGRTGELFF. The CDR3 DNA sequence: TGTGCCAGCAGACCCGGGACAGGGCGAACCGGGGAGCTGTTTTTT. Complete variable domain (other parts from reference TRBV7-2 and TRBJ2-2): GAGVSQSPSNKVTEKGKDVELRCDPISGHTALYWYRQSLGQGLEFLIYFQGNSAPDKSGLPSDRFSAERTGGSVSTLTIQRTQQEDSAVYLCASRPGTGRTGELFFGEGSRLTVL.

This clonotype was seen at least ten times. The rearrangement links TRBV20-1 to TRBJ1-1; D perhaps matches TRBD1 (5 bases). CDR3 length: 14 residues. The germline V and J ends were trimmed by 0 bases and 3 bases, with 11 bases remaining between them. Germline assignment: CDR1 DFQATT and CDR2 SNEGSKA (reference sequence). For the CDR3, the DNA is TGCAGTGCTAGAGAGGGGCTTTTGGACACTGAAGCTTTCTTT. It encodes CSAREGLLDTEAFF.

This clonotype was recorded at least ten times. The chain combines TRBV5-5 with TRBJ2-2; unclear D gene. Germline CDR1 and CDR2: SGHKS and YYEKEE (reference sequence). Trimming left V 1 base short and J 3 bases short, with 10 bases between. The CDR3 is made up of 15 amino acids. CDR3 nucleotides: TGTGCCAGCAGCTTGTCTACGACCGACACCGGGGAGCTGTTTTTT. Residues: CASSLSTTDTGELFF.

V gene TRBV5-6 combines with J gene TRBJ2-5; 7 nucleotides agree with TRBD1. CDR1 is SGHDT, CDR2 YYEEEE, per germline. Trimming at V came to 0 bases and at J to 2 bases, leaving 16 bases not matched to a gene. The CDR3 totals 19 residues. CDR3 DNA sequence: TGTGCCAGCAGCTTGGAATATCGGTTCGGGACAGAGAGACAAGAGACCCAGTACTTC. Protein product: CASSLEYRFGTERQETQYF.

In this sample, this clonotype turned up many times. The rearrangement joins TRBV7-9 to TRBJ1-1; maybe TRBD1 (5 bases). The germline gives CDR1 SEHNR, CDR2 FQNEAQ (reference sequence). The CDR3 extends over 16 amino acids. V was cut by 5 bases and J by 0 bases, with 16 bases left in between. CDR3 nucleotide sequence: TGTGCCAGCAGCCCTGTAGGAGGGGCCCTGAACACTGAAGCTTTCTTT. This encodes CASSPVGGALNTEAFF.

This clonotype was counted at least ten times. The V gene is TRBV12-3 or TRBV12-4, the J gene TRBJ2-3, with 12 bases identical to TRBD2. J gave up 0 bases and V 2 bases, and 6 bases lay outside the gene matches. The CDR3 is 18 amino acids. Written as DNA, the CDR3 is TGTGCCAGCAGTTTACCCTACGGACTAGCGGGGAGCACAGATACGCAGTATTTT. It is translated as CASSLPYGLAGSTDTQYF.

This chain connects TRBV6-6 to TRBJ1-3; unclear D gene. The V gene lost 2 bases and the J gene lost 0 bases, with 11 bases spanning the gap. In germline, CDR1 is MNHNY, CDR2 SVGAGI (reference sequence). The CDR3 runs 16 residues. CDR3 protein: CASSYPSGISGNTIYF. The CDR3 DNA follows: TGTGCCAGCAGTTACCCTTCGGGGATCTCTGGAAACACCATATATTTT.

The chain joins TRBV7-2 to TRBJ2-1; D may be TRBD1 (6 bases). The CDR3 spans 12 residues. Looked up from germline, CDR1 is SGHTA and CDR2 is FQGNSA. V lost 2 bases, J lost 7 bases, and 6 bases lay in between. CDR3 DNA: TGTGCCAGCAGCTTAAGGGGGAATGAGCAGTTCTTC. Amino acid sequence: CASSLRGNEQFF.

In this sample, this clonotype turned up many times. The chain combines TRBV18 with TRBJ2-2; D may correspond to TRBD1 or TRBD2 (5 bases each). The length of the CDR3 is 17 residues. CDR1 and CDR2 (germline): KGHSH, LQKENI. V was clipped by 0 bases and J by 0 bases, with 11 bases between them. The CDR3 region has the DNA TGTGCCAGCTCACCACCGAGAGGGGACGCGAACACCGGGGAGCTGTTTTTT. Translated, it gives CASSPPRGDANTGELFF.

This clonotype was counted at least ten times. The junction does not match germline at one end; this may be a read error. The chain couples TRBV30 to TRBJ2-7; possible D gene TRBD1, 5 bases. From germline, CDR1 is GTSNPN and CDR2 SVGIG (reference sequence). CDR3 length: 13 residues. DNA for the CDR3: TGTGCCTGGAGAGCCAACCGGGCAGGGCGACCCATATTC. Encoded protein: CAWRANRAGRPIF.

In this sample, this clonotype turned up many times. Written as DNA, the CDR3 is TGTGCTAGTGGTTTGACCCCATCAGCGGGGAGGGAGACCCAGTACTTC. Its protein product is CASGLTPSAGRETQYF. V gene TRBV12-5 combines with J gene TRBJ2-5; 7 bases agree with TRBD2. CDR3 length: 16 residues. V was pared by 2 bases and J by 5 bases, with 11 bases of the junction left unmatched. Germline assignment: CDR1 LGHNT and CDR2 FRNRAP. Complete variable domain (other parts from reference TRBV12-5 and TRBJ2-5): DARVTQTPRHKVTEMGQEVTMRCQPILGHNTVFWYRQTMMQGLELLAYFRNRAPLDDSGMPKDRFSAEMPDATLATLKIQPSEPRDSAVYFCASGLTPSAGRETQYFGPGTRLLVL.

This clonotype was counted a few times. The chain uses TRBV20-1 and TRBJ2-1; TRBD1 matches at 7 bases. The germline V gene has CDR1 DFQATT and CDR2 SNEGSKA (reference sequence). The CDR3 runs to 16 residues. Trimming cost V 3 bases and J 0 bases; bases outside gene matches: 8. Here the CDR3 DNA reads TGCAGTGCTAGGCTACAGGGGCGATCCTCCTACAATGAGCAGTTCTTC. Translated, it gives CSARLQGRSSYNEQFF.

This clonotype has a handful of counts. This rearrangement joins TRBV7-6 to TRBJ2-2; 9 bases match TRBD2. The CDR3 consists of 16 residues. Germline V gene data show CDR1 as SGHVS and CDR2 as FNYEAQ. With V trimmed by 0 bases and J by 6 bases, 5 bases remained unmatched. The CDR3 DNA follows: TGTGCCAGCAGCTTAGCGGCGGGGGGGCTGTCCGGGGAGCTGTTTTTT. Its protein is CASSLAAGGLSGELFF.

This clonotype was counted ten times or more. The J gene is TRBJ2-7, the V gene TRBV27, with a weak D call TRBD1 (6 bases). This CDR3 region has 12 residues. The germline V gene encodes CDR1 MNHEY and CDR2 SMNVEV (reference sequence). V was pared by 5 bases and J by 6 bases, with 11 bases between. The CDR3 protein is CASSPIRGEQYF. CDR3 nucleotide sequence: TGTGCCAGCAGTCCCATCAGGGGCGAGCAGTACTTC.

The J gene is TRBJ2-7, the V gene TRBV20-1; TRBD1 matches 8 bases. Germline trimming cut 2 bases from V and 5 bases from J; bases unmatched to any gene: 14. The CDR3 loop spans 16 amino acids. The germline V gene encodes CDR1 DFQATT and CDR2 SNEGSKA (reference sequence). Here the CDR3 DNA reads TGCAGTGCTAGACCCCCCGTGGGACAGGTAGCCAACGAGCAGTACTTC. Its protein is CSARPPVGQVANEQYF.

This clonotype was seen ten or more times. The chain couples TRBV20-1 to TRBJ1-1; D gene ambiguous. The V gene's germline CDR1 is DFQATT and CDR2 SNEGSKA (reference sequence). V was cut by 5 bases and J by 2 bases, with 12 bases left in between. The CDR3 spans 13 residues. The CDR3 sequence is CSALRQINTEAFF. CDR3 coding DNA: TGCAGTGCTCTGAGGCAGATAAACACTGAAGCTTTCTTT.

The chain uses TRBV11-3 and TRBJ2-5, with TRBD2 identical over 8 bases. CDR3 length: 16 residues. J lost 1 base, V lost 1 base, and 5 bases had no gene match. Germline values: CDR1 SGHNT, CDR2 YENEEA. CDR3 coding DNA: TGTGCCAGCAGCTTAGGCTCCGGGGGGGGCCAAGAGACCCAGTACTTC. Its protein is CASSLGSGGGQETQYF.

This clonotype was recorded a few times. This chain uses TRBV20-1 with TRBJ1-1, with 7 bases aligning to TRBD1. This CDR3 comprises 13 residues. Germline assignment: CDR1 DFQATT and CDR2 SNEGSKA (reference sequence). With V trimmed by 6 bases and J by 11 bases, 15 bases remained unmatched. Here the CDR3 reads CSAPTTGTGGAFF. The CDR3 DNA sequence: TGCAGTGCCCCGACGACAGGGACTGGAGGGGCTTTCTTT.

This clonotype was seen a handful of times. This chain joins TRBV24-1 and TRBJ2-7; 9 nucleotides agree with TRBD2. V lost 3 bases, J lost 6 bases, and 8 bases stayed unmatched. There are 15 residues in the CDR3. CDR1 and CDR2 from the germline V gene are KGHDR and SFDVKD. The CDR3 loop is CATSDRGLASFEQYF. DNA for the CDR3: TGTGCCACCAGTGATAGGGGACTAGCCAGCTTCGAGCAGTACTTC.

This clonotype was seen repeatedly, ten times or more. The rearrangement uses TRBV7-6 and TRBJ2-7; either TRBD1 or TRBD2 may supply D (5 bases each). The CDR3 consists of 14 residues. Germline V lookup: CDR1 SGHVS, CDR2 FNYEAQ. V was shortened by 1 base and J by 5 bases, with 12 bases between the two germline ends. As DNA, the CDR3 is TGTGCCAGCAGCTTAGGAGGGGTTCAGAACGAGCAGTACTTC. Translation gives CASSLGGVQNEQYF. The full variable domain, completed using reference TRBV7-6 and TRBJ2-7, is GAGVSQSPRYKVTKRGQDVALRCDPISGHVSLYWYRQALGQGPEFLTYFNYEAQQDKSGLPNDRFSAERPEGSISTLTIQRTEQRDSAMYRCASSLGGVQNEQYFGPGTRLTVT.

The table lists this clonotype with many counts. The chain recombines TRBV6-5 with TRBJ1-2, with a tentative D call TRBD1 (6 bases). V was trimmed by 2 bases and J by 5 bases, leaving 15 bases between them. CDR3 length equals 15 residues. CDR1 and CDR2 (germline): MNHEY, SVGAGI. For the CDR3, the DNA is TGTGCCAGCAGTTACAGGGAGACAGGACCATATGGCTACACCTTC. This gives the protein CASSYRETGPYGYTF.

The chain uses TRBV18 and TRBJ2-7; 8 bases match TRBD1. Germline lookup yields CDR1 KGHSH and CDR2 LQKENI. This CDR3 is 15 amino acids long. V trimming: 5 bases; J trimming: 1 base; junction bases outside the gene matches: 7. The CDR3 DNA follows: TGTGCCAGCTCAGACGGGCAGGGGGCTTCCTACGAGCAGTACTTC. Translating gives CASSDGQGASYEQYF.

A note on this clonotype: A single base separates this from a much larger clone, so it may be a read error. The conserved closing phenylalanine or tryptophan is absent in this CDR3, likely reflecting a read error. The chain joins TRBV20-1 to TRBJ1-2; 7 nucleotides agree with TRBD1. The CDR3 consists of 13 residues. The V gene end was trimmed by 6 bases and the J gene end by 4 bases; junction bases not matched to a gene: 8. Germline CDR1 reads DFQATT; CDR2 reads SNEGSKA (reference sequence). The CDR3 nucleotides are TGCAGTGCAACTCCGGGGGACAGCTATGGCTACACCATC. Amino acids: CSATPGDSYGYTI.